The 28 T cell receptor beta chains in this list originate from one sample, sequenced in a study of beta chain features in type 1 diabetes. General study findings and limits: Among all four CD4+ subsets, Type 1 diabetes patients had TCRB CDR3s that were moderately but significantly shorter.

Expressed TCRB transcripts were sequenced, since all the RNA that had been isolated was reverse transcribed. Libraries were prepared by immunoSEQ multiplex PCR; TCRdb keeps only in-frame clonotypes and omits some of them. The table includes about 650,000 clones, about an eighth detected once. Antigens of these TCRs are unknown. The specimen sequenced was naive CD4+ T cells from blood. These receptors were obtained from a man aged 30 to 45 with type 1 diabetes.

This clone came up a few times. V usage is TRBV10-3 and J usage is TRBJ2-3; D may be TRBD1 (6 bases). V was clipped by 6 bases and J by 2 bases, with 12 bases between them. This CDR3 comprises 14 residues. Germline V gene lookup returns CDR1 ENHRY and CDR2 SYGVKD. Here the CDR3 DNA reads TGTGCCATCAGCCTTGGGACAAACACAGATACGCAGTATTTT. Translating gives CAISLGTNTDTQYF.

A few counts support this clone. The chain couples TRBV6-5 to TRBJ2-3; 8 positions agree with TRBD2. Germline loops: CDR1 MNHEY, CDR2 SVGAGI. This CDR3 contains 13 residues. The V segment lost 6 bases and the J segment 7 bases; nucleotides outside the gene matches: 6. CDR3 loop: CASRRTSMNTQYF. DNA for the CDR3: TGTGCCAGCAGAAGGACTAGCATGAATACGCAGTATTTT.

The chain joins TRBV7-2 to TRBJ1-3; 7 bases are shared with TRBD1. The germline CDR1 and CDR2 sequences are SGHTA and FQGNSA. The V segment lost 6 bases and the J segment 4 bases; nucleotides outside the gene matches: 12. CDR3 length equals 16 residues. The CDR3 reads CASRRWEGASGNTIYF. In DNA form, the CDR3 reads TGTGCCAGCAGACGATGGGAGGGGGCATCAGGAAACACCATATATTTT.

The genes are TRBV5-6 and TRBJ1-2, with D perhaps matching TRBD1 (5 bases). The CDR3 has 14 residues. Trimming took off 2 bases at V and 2 bases at J, with 10 bases between the two ends. Germline CDR1 is SGHDT and CDR2 is YYEEEE. Written as DNA, the CDR3 is TGTGCCAGCAGCTTTCGGGGGTTAAACTATGGCTACACCTTC. Translated: CASSFRGLNYGYTF.

This clone has a handful of counts. The chain recombines TRBV9 with TRBJ1-1; TRBD1 matches 11 bases. The CDR3 runs to 16 residues. After removal of 4 bases from V and 6 bases from J, the junction contained 11 bases not matched to a gene. Germline CDR1 reads SGDLS; CDR2 reads YYNGEE. For the CDR3, the DNA is TGTGCCAGCAGCCTGAACCCGGGACAGGGGGTGGCTGAAGCTTTCTTT. Protein: CASSLNPGQGVAEAFF.

The sample holds a few counts of this clone. The chain joins TRBV18 to TRBJ1-5, with a weak D call TRBD1 (5 bases). The germline V gene has CDR1 KGHSH and CDR2 LQKENI. The CDR3 is 13 amino acids. Trimming shortened V by 6 bases and J by 4 bases, and 10 bases separated the two germline ends. This chain's CDR3 is CASSAGLNQPQHF. As DNA, the CDR3 is TGTGCCAGCTCGGCGGGACTTAATCAGCCCCAGCATTTT.

The sample holds a few counts of this clone. The identical CDR3 is also encoded by other nucleotide sequences in the sample. This sequence joins TRBV30 and TRBJ1-5; the D is unclear. The germline gives CDR1 GTSNPN, CDR2 SVGIG (reference sequence). Trimming stripped 2 bases from V and 3 bases from J, with 8 bases between. The CDR3 has 13 amino acids. The CDR3: CAWSRDSNQPQHF. The CDR3 DNA is TGTGCCTGGAGTCGAGACTCCAATCAGCCCCAGCATTTT.

In its sample, this clone was seen a few times. The V and J genes are TRBV5-4 and TRBJ1-1; 8 nucleotides match TRBD1. V lost 3 bases, J lost 1 base, and 2 bases stayed unmatched. This CDR3 has 14 amino acids. Germline CDR1 and CDR2: SGHNT and YYREEE (reference sequence). The CDR3 coding sequence is TGTGCCAGCAGCTGGGACAGGACGAACACTGAAGCTTTCTTT. It translates to CASSWDRTNTEAFF. Full variable domain (missing parts from reference TRBV5-4 and TRBJ1-1): ETGVTQSPTHLIKTRGQQVTLRCSSQSGHNTVSWYQQALGQGPQFIFQYYREEENGRGNFPPRFSGLQFPNYSSELNVNALELDDSALYLCASSWDRTNTEAFFGQGTRLTVV.

This clone showed up just a few times. The chain is built from TRBV7-9 and TRBJ2-3; 7 bases are a match to TRBD2. In germline, CDR1 is SEHNR, CDR2 FQNEAQ (reference sequence). The CDR3 is made up of 15 amino acids. Germline trimming cut 5 bases from V and 2 bases from J; bases unmatched to any gene: 7. The CDR3 protein is CASSPGTTFTDTQYF. The DNA for the CDR3 is TGTGCCAGCAGCCCCGGGACTACCTTCACAGATACGCAGTATTTT.

The chain combines TRBV7-2 with TRBJ2-1; 8 bases agree with TRBD1. This CDR3 region has 14 residues. The trim removed 5 bases at V and 5 bases at J, leaving 5 bases unmatched. Looked up from germline, CDR1 is SGHTA and CDR2 is FQGNSA. The DNA of the CDR3 is TGTGCCAGCAGCCCCCAGGGGGCTGACAATGAGCAGTTCTTC. Amino acids: CASSPQGADNEQFF. Based on the CDR3 plus reference TRBV7-2 and TRBJ2-1, the full variable domain is GAGVSQSPSNKVTEKGKDVELRCDPISGHTALYWYRQSLGQGLEFLIYFQGNSAPDKSGLPSDRFSAERTGGSVSTLTIQRTQQEDSAVYLCASSPQGADNEQFFGPGTRLTVL.

The chain has TRBV5-1 and TRBJ1-1; no clear D gene. V was cut by 0 bases and J by 8 bases, with 11 bases left in between. In germline, CDR1 is SGHRS, CDR2 YFSETQ. The CDR3 totals 13 residues. The CDR3, as DNA: TGCGCCAGCAGCTTGGGGTTTGGAGGGGAAGCTTTCTTT. Amino acids: CASSLGFGGEAFF.

Only a few counts were recorded for this clone. Other nucleotide sequences from this sample produce the same CDR3. J is TRBJ2-1 and V is TRBV28; 10 bases line up with TRBD2. The CDR3 length is 15 residues. Germline CDR1 is MDHEN and CDR2 is SYDVKM. V lost 5 bases and J lost 0; bases outside the gene matches: 1. CDR3 sequence (DNA): TGTGCCAGCAGTAGCGGGGGGGCCTCCTACAATGAGCAGTTCTTC. It codes for CASSSGGASYNEQFF.

This clone was picked up a small number of times. The chain carries TRBV29-1 and TRBJ2-3; 11 bases fit TRBD2. The CDR3 sequence is 14 residues long. Germline V lookup: CDR1 SQVTM, CDR2 ANQGSEA. V was pared by 4 bases and J by 5 bases, with 5 bases of the junction left unmatched. The CDR3 loop is CSVGLAGKEDTQYF. In DNA, the CDR3 is TGCAGCGTTGGACTAGCGGGGAAGGAAGATACGCAGTATTTT.

Many counts were recorded for this clone. The chain links TRBV11-2 to TRBJ2-5, with D possibly TRBD2 on 6 matching bases. The CDR3 spans 16 residues. V was clipped by 1 base and J by 5 bases, with 17 bases between them. The germline CDR1 and CDR2 sequences are SGHAT and FQNNGV. As DNA, the CDR3 is TGTGCCAGCAGCTTAGTAGTCCGGGACTCCAGGGAGACCCAGTACTTC. Amino acid sequence: CASSLVVRDSRETQYF.

This clone has only a few counts. V usage is TRBV6-6 and J usage is TRBJ1-2; weak D call: TRBD1 (5 bases). The CDR3 consists of 14 residues. Looked up from germline, CDR1 is MNHNY and CDR2 is SVGAGI (reference sequence). The V end was cut by 3 bases, the J end by 6 bases, with 14 bases between. DNA for the CDR3: TGTGCCAGCAGTTATAGTAGTTCGGGGGATGGCTACACCTTC. Its protein is CASSYSSSGDGYTF.

This clone was detected only a few times. The chain has TRBV5-4 and TRBJ2-7; TRBD2 agrees at 13 bases. The ends lost 1 base at V and 5 bases at J; junction bases unmatched: 3. Germline assignment: CDR1 SGHNT and CDR2 YYREEE (reference sequence). CDR3 length: 15 amino acids. CDR3: CASSLRLAGGHEQYF. CDR3 DNA sequence: TGTGCCAGCAGCTTGCGACTAGCGGGGGGCCACGAGCAGTACTTC.

The chain joins TRBV9 to TRBJ2-3; TRBD1 or TRBD2 may be the D gene (5 bases each). CDR1 and CDR2 (germline): SGDLS, YYNGEE. CDR3 length equals 18 residues. Trimming shortened V by 0 bases and J by 4 bases, and 21 bases separated the two germline ends. The CDR3 loop is CASSVAPGIGQGSDTQYF. The CDR3 coding sequence is TGTGCCAGCAGCGTAGCCCCGGGGATTGGGCAGGGCTCAGATACGCAGTATTTT.

This clone was counted between two and nine times. J is TRBJ2-7 and V is TRBV7-9; 10 nucleotides agree with TRBD1. The CDR3 length is 14 residues. CDR1 is SEHNR and CDR2 is FQNEAQ in the germline V gene (reference sequence). V trimming: 4 bases; J trimming: 6 bases; junction bases outside the gene matches: 6. DNA for the CDR3: TGTGCCAGCAGCTCCGGACAGGGGGACCGCGAGCAGTACTTC. The encoded protein is CASSSGQGDREQYF.

This clone showed up just once. J is TRBJ1-4 and V is TRBV11-2; D is unresolved. The CDR3 spans 14 residues. V lost 0 bases and J lost 7, with 9 bases in between. Germline CDR1 SGHAT, CDR2 FQNNGV. The CDR3 here is CASSLDLAVEKLFF. The CDR3 nucleotides are TGTGCCAGCAGCTTAGATCTCGCGGTTGAAAAACTGTTTTTT. Full variable domain (missing parts from reference TRBV11-2 and TRBJ1-4): EAGVAQSPRYKIIEKRQSVAFWCNPISGHATLYWYQQILGQGPKLLIQFQNNGVVDDSQLPKDRFSAERLKGVDSTLKIQPAKLEDSAVYLCASSLDLAVEKLFFGSGTQLSVL.

This clone was counted between two and nine times. V usage is TRBV7-2 and J usage is TRBJ1-5, with TRBD1 identical over 7 bases. The CDR3 is 12 amino acids. Germline CDR1 and CDR2: SGHTA and FQGNSA. V dropped 5 bases and J dropped 15; count of bases not matched to a gene: 10. The CDR3 DNA reads as TGTGCCAGCAGCCAGGCCCACAGGGGAATGCATTTT. This translates into CASSQAHRGMHF.

This clone turned up a few times. This chain joins TRBV7-2 and TRBJ2-5; TRBD1 matches 10 bases. The DNA end is a closer match to TRBJ2-7, so the J assignment may be wrong. This CDR3 region has 15 residues. Germline V gene lookup returns CDR1 SGHTA and CDR2 FQGNSA. The CDR3 loop reads CASSTMGQGNYEQYF. As DNA, the CDR3 is TGTGCCAGCAGCACCATGGGACAGGGGAACTACGAGCAGTACTTC.

This clone was seen a few times. The rearrangement uses TRBV18 and TRBJ2-5; D might be TRBD1 or TRBD2, each matching 5 bases. Trimming removed 1 base from V and 5 bases from J, with 17 bases in between. The germline CDR1 and CDR2 sequences are KGHSH and LQKENI. The CDR3 has 16 amino acids. CDR3 DNA sequence: TGTGCCAGCTCACCACAGAGGGGCTATGGAGTGGAGACCCAGTACTTC. Protein: CASSPQRGYGVETQYF.

Comments on this clone: The junction departs from the called germline gene at one end, perhaps through a read error. The genes are TRBV19 and TRBJ1-1; the D is unclear. The CDR3 sequence is 13 residues long. Germline-derived CDR1 and CDR2 are LNHDA and SQIVND (reference sequence). CDR3 residues: CASSIDRSPEAFF. Here the CDR3 DNA reads TGTGCCAGTAGTATAGATCGTTCCCCTGAGGCTTTCTTT.

The rearrangement links TRBV21-1 to TRBJ2-5; the listed D gene, TRBD2, was not tested against the DNA. TRBV21-1 represents a pseudogene. CDR3 length equals 16 residues. The CDR3 sequence is CASSMWTSGSIETQYF. The CDR3, as DNA: TGTGCCAGCAGCATGTGGACTAGCGGGTCCATAGAGACCCAGTACTTC.

V and J are TRBV29-1 and TRBJ2-3; possible D gene TRBD2, 6 bases. The CDR3 contains 14 residues. From germline, CDR1 is SQVTM and CDR2 ANQGSEA. The germline V and J ends were trimmed by 7 bases and 5 bases, with 19 bases remaining between them. DNA of the CDR3: TGCAGCGCTGCTAAAGGGACTTCTAAAGATACGCAGTATTTT. Protein: CSAAKGTSKDTQYF.

This clone was observed a few times. The chain has TRBV6-5 and TRBJ2-5; no definite D call. V lost 5 bases, J lost 2 bases, and 9 bases lay in between. The V gene's germline CDR1 is MNHEY and CDR2 SVGAGI. The CDR3 is made up of 13 amino acids. As DNA, the CDR3 is TGTGCCAGCAGTGAGACCGGTCAAGAGACCCAGTACTTC. Protein sequence: CASSETGQETQYF.

The CDR3 sequence is CASSIDSSDTQYF. The CDR3 region has the DNA TGTGCCAGTAGTATAGACTCATCAGATACGCAGTATTTT. The chain links TRBV19 to TRBJ2-3; D ambiguous. V was clipped by 0 bases and J by 4 bases, with 5 bases between them. Germline CDR1 reads LNHDA; CDR2 reads SQIVND (reference sequence). CDR3 length: 13 amino acids.

The sample holds a few counts of this clone. The same CDR3 can be traced to other DNA sequences in this sample. The genes are TRBV29-1 and TRBJ2-6; D possibly corresponds to TRBD1 (6 bases). CDR3 size: 14 residues. Trimming shortened V by 4 bases and J by 8 bases, and 15 bases separated the two germline ends. CDR1 and CDR2 (germline): SQVTM, ANQGSEA. As DNA, the CDR3 is TGCAGCGTTGGTCACCAGGGGATACCCAACGTCCTGACTTTC. The encoded protein is CSVGHQGIPNVLTF. The full variable domain, with the rest looked up from reference TRBV29-1 and TRBJ2-6, is SAVISQKPSRDICQRGTSLTIQCQVDSQVTMMFWYRQQPGQSLTLIATANQGSEATYESGFVIDKFPISRPNLTFSTLTVSNMSPEDSSIYLCSVGHQGIPNVLTFGAGSRLTVL.